This T cell receptor beta chain was captured by sequencing in a study of blood T cells in healthy people across ages. Study-level results: Diversity estimated from one million T cells was considered an underestimate. Across samples, TCR beta diversity tracked strongly with naive T cell percentage.

Points on this clonotype: Its target is unknown.

The use of a sample-barcoded 5' primer and a J-beta primer mix characterized a second PCR of roughly 6 to 11 cycles. TCRdb passed the 5' RACE reads through MiXCR, listing each CDR3 protein once. The profile shows approximately 670,000 distinct CDR3 sequences, roughly two fifths of them singletons. This CDR3 contains 15 residues. Germline lookup yields CDR1 MNHEY and CDR2 SMNVEV (reference sequence). The V and J ends lost 2 bases and 2 bases respectively, with 12 bases between them. The chain uses TRBV27 and TRBJ1-1, with D tentatively TRBD1 (5 bases). The sequence came from a man at least 80 years old in good health. The sequencing sample was made of blood. The CDR3 loop reads CASSLASTVNTEAFF. DNA for the CDR3: TGTGCCAGCAGTTTAGCCTCGACAGTTAACACTGAAGCTTTCTTT.